This TCR beta chain is from a study of Ad26.COV2.S vaccination and SARS-CoV-2 variants (dated by TCRdb to the early 2020s). Context from the whole study: Vaccine-arm donors came from COV1001, a multicentre, randomized, double-blind, placebo-controlled phase I-IIa trial of Ad26.COV2.S in healthy adults. Dosing of Ad26.COV2.S was intramuscular, at either 5x10^10 or 1x10^11 viral particles, delivered as one shot or as two shots spaced 56 days apart. Sequencing of the TCRbeta repertoire served to evaluate the specificity and breadth of SARS-CoV-2-reactive T cell receptors following Ad26.COV2.S vaccination. A total of around 32 samples were included in the TCR-sequenced set, comprising about 20 Ad26.COV2.S vaccine recipients, 5 placebo recipients and 8 SARS-CoV-2 convalescent individuals. Trial participants were randomized into five groups of five: low-dose or high-dose Ad26.COV2.S given once or twice, or placebo on both occasions. Throughout the experiments and outcome assessment, investigators stayed blinded to trial group allocation. The full study reports these points: The study was not powered for comparison of responses between vaccine doses or regimens. Vaccine and placebo recipients had similar non-spike TCR breadth, a finding consistent with the vaccine containing only spike. According to the authors, total T cell responses may have been underestimated by the TCR breadth and depth analyses. After vaccination, substantial breadth of spike-specific CD8+ and CD4+ T cell responses was reported. Higher spike-specific TCR breadth was observed in Ad26.COV2.S recipients than in placebo recipients (P = 0.0014).

The immunoSEQ Assay was used to sequence TCRbeta CDR3 regions. After extraction, genomic DNA underwent amplification by bias-controlled multiplex PCR, followed by high-throughput sequencing. The source study handled its data this way. To quantify the absolute abundance of every unique TCRbeta CDR3 region, sequences were collapsed and filtered. T cell fraction was estimated by normalizing TCRbeta template counts to usable DNA, with usable DNA measured through amplification of reference genes found in all nucleated cells. Repertoire TCRs were annotated as SARS-CoV-2-specific by exact matching of V gene, CDR3 amino acid sequence and J gene to a known reactive TCR set. The reference SARS-CoV-2 TCR set came from MIRA and was filtered for enrichment in COVID-19-positive ImmuneCODE repertoires, removing public or cross-reactive TCRs. Based on the MIRA antigens, annotated TCRs were further analysed at the level of specific ORF or position within ORF. Breadth was defined as annotated unique rearrangements over total unique productive rearrangements; depth was the summed frequency of those rearrangements. TCR breadth was compared between groups using two-sided Wilcoxon rank-sum tests. The immuneACCESS repertoire file appears here via TCRdb, limited to in-frame rearrangements. These files lack a portion of the clones; in checked studies, under half of the deficit traces to unresolved V genes, and the cause of the others is not known. From that table come the V and J calls and clone size; the DNA was used to work out D and trimming. The sample profile shows some 420,000 clones; more than 75% of them were found once. Of the sample, about 3.6% is held by the ten largest clones.

The CDR3 runs 15 residues from the cysteine to the phenylalanine. Just the 45-base CDR3 DNA is kept, in frame starting at base 1. V gives up 3 bases and J gives up 2 bases, and the segment between their germline ends measures 13 bases. In the germline V gene, CDR1 corresponds to KGHSH and CDR2 to LQKENI. In light of the paper, this sample's treatment or condition label describes: about 20 received Ad26.COV2.S at low or high dose, single or two shots; 5 received placebo; per-sample allocation not given. For vaccine and placebo recipients, the sequenced repertoires came from samples collected on day 63 after the first injection. Between 29 July and 7 August 2020, Cohort 1b enrolled fewer than 30 adults aged 18-55 years at one site in Boston, USA. Ad26.COV2.S consisted of a replication-incompetent adenovirus type 26 vector by which a prefusion-stabilized SARS-CoV-2 spike protein from the original Wuhan strain was expressed.

This clone appeared once. Its recognized antigen is unknown. Base qualities are not provided; no much larger clone lies one nucleotide away. The sequence came from a person between 18 and 65 years old who received the Ad26.COV2.S COVID-19 vaccine or a placebo. The receptor chain draws on TRBV18 and TRBJ1-1; a confident D gene designation cannot be given. This material consisted of peripheral blood, taken in a trial of Ad26.COV2.S vaccine versus placebo. The nucleotide sequence reads as follows: TGTGCCAGCTCACCGGGTGGGGATAGAAACACTGAAGCTTTCTTT. Translated, it reads CASSPGGDRNTEAFF.